This T cell receptor beta chain was identified during a study of blood T cells in healthy people across ages. In this sample, this clonotype turned up many times. As yet, its antigen is unknown. Looked up from germline, CDR1 is DFQATT and CDR2 is SNEGSKA (reference sequence). Trimming stripped 3 bases from V and 9 bases from J, with 9 bases between. The CDR3 runs to 11 residues. Broader study findings: Long-lived donors exceeded aged donors in naive CD4+ cells and diversity. Naive and antigen-experienced cells could not be conclusively compared, given unsorted PBMCs.

Next came a second PCR, run for about 6 to 12 cycles, which used a sample-barcoded 5' primer along with a J-beta primer mix. Every individual sample yielded 3 million or more paired-end reads (each containing CDR3). One entry per CDR3 protein, called by TCRdb with MiXCR from the 5' RACE reads. Among some 370,000 distinct CDR3 sequences listed, about 55% were seen once. The genes are TRBV20-1 and TRBJ2-1; possibly TRBD1 or TRBD2 for D (5 bases each). The TCR comes from a man in his 60s in good health. What was sequenced was blood. The CDR3 nucleotides are TGCAGTGCTAGGGGGGTGGGTGAGCAGTTCTTC. Translating gives CSARGVGEQFF.